This TCR beta chain was sequenced for a study of CD4 T cells in relation to SARS-CoV-2 and coronaviruses. J was trimmed by 0 bases and V by 3 bases; bases with no gene match: 8. Germline CDR1 is SGDLS and CDR2 is YYNGEE. The CDR3 spans 18 residues. Unexposed donor CD4+ T cells date from about 2011-2018, before the COVID-19 pandemic. Naive and memory CD4+ T cells came from enriched cryopreserved PBMCs. Assay used: immunoSEQ multiplex PCR; TCRdb lists only in-frame clones, some missing. The sample holds about 59,000 clones, roughly 88% seen once. The receptor comes from a human donor in good health. V and J are TRBV9 and TRBJ2-2, with 10 bases matching TRBD2. The material sequenced was memory CD4+ T cells from PBMCs. CDR3: CASSAPSTSGANTGELFF. Written as DNA, the CDR3 is TGTGCCAGCAGCGCACCCAGCACTAGCGGGGCGAACACCGGGGAGCTGTTTTTT.